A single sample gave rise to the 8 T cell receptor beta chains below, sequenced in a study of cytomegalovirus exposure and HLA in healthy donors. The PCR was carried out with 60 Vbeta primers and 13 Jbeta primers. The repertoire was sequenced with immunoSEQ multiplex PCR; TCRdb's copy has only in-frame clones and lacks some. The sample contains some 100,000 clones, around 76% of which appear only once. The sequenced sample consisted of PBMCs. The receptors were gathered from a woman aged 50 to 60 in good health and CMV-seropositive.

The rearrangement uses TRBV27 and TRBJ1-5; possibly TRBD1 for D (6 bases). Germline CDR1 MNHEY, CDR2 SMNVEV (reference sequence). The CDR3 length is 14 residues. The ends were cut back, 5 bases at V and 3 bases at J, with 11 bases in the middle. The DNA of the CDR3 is TGTGCCAGCAGTGAACAGGGCATCAATCAGCCCCAGCATTTT. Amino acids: CASSEQGINQPQHF.

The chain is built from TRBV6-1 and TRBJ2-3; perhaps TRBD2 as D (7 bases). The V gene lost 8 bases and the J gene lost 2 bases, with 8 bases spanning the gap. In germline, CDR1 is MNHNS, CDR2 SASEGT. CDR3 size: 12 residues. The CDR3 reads CASGGATDTQYF. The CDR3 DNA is TGTGCCAGCGGGGGGGCCACAGATACGCAGTATTTT.

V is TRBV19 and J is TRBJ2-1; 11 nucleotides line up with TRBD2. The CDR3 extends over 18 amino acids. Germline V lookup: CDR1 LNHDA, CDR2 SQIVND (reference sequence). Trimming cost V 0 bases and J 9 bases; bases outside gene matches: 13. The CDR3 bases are TGTGCCAGTAGTATAGACAGGGTAGCGGGAGGGCCGAAGACTGAGCAGTTCTTC. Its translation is CASSIDRVAGGPKTEQFF. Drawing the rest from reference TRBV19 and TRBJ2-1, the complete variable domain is DGGITQSPKYLFRKEGQNVTLSCEQNLNHDAMYWYRQDPGQGLRLIYYSQIVNDFQKGDIAEGYSVSREKKESFPLTVTSAQKNPTAFYLCASSIDRVAGGPKTEQFFGPGTRLTVL.

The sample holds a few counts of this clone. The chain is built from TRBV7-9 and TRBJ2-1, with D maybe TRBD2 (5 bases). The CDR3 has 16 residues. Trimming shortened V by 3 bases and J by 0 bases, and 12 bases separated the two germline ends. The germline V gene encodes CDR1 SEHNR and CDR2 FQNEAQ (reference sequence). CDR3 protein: CASSFKGRGSYNEQFF. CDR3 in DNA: TGTGCCAGCAGCTTTAAGGGCCGGGGCTCCTACAATGAGCAGTTCTTC.

CDR3 sequence reads: CASRPAKKATGALMNTEAFF. CDR3 DNA sequence: TGTGCCAGCAGGCCAGCAAAAAAGGCAACAGGGGCCCTGATGAACACTGAAGCTTTCTTT. The rearrangement uses TRBV21-1 and TRBJ1-1; the listed D gene, TRBD1, was not tested against the DNA. TRBV21-1 is a pseudogene segment. There are 20 residues in the CDR3.

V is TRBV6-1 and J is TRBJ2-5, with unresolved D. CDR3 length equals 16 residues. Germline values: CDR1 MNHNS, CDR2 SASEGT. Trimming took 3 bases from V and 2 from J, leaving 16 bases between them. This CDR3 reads CASSEYFVRAQETQYF. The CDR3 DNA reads TGTGCCAGCAGTGAGTACTTCGTGCGCGCGCAAGAGACCCAGTACTTC.

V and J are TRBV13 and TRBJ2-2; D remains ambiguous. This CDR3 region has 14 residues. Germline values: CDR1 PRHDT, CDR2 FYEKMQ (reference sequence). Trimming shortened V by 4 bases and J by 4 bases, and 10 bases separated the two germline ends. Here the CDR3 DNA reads TGTGCCAGCAGCTCTCCCGTATTCACCGGGGAGCTGTTTTTT. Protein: CASSSPVFTGELFF. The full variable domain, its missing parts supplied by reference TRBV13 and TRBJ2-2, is AAGVIQSPRHLIKEKRETATLKCYPIPRHDTVYWYQQGPGQDPQFLISFYEKMQSDKGSIPDRFSAQQFSDYHSELNMSSLELGDSALYFCASSSPVFTGELFFGEGSRLTVL.

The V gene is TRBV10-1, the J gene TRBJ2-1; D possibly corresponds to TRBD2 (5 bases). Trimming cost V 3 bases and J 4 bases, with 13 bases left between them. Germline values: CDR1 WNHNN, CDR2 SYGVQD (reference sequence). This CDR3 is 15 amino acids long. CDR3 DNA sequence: TGCGCCAGCAGTGAAACCAGCGGAGTATACAATGAGCAGTTCTTC. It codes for CASSETSGVYNEQFF.